This is a list of T cell receptor beta chains from one sample in a study of T-cell reconstitution after alpha-beta-depleted transplantation in children. One entry per CDR3 protein results from TCRdb running MiXCR on the PCR reads. The data contain approximately 1,000,000 distinct CDR3 sequences, roughly 31% of them singletons. The starting material was PBMCs, mostly from graft donor cells, obtained 360 days after TCRalphabeta/CD19-depleted stem cell transplant. Receptor source: a boy younger than two who had a stem cell transplant for SCID, so the T cells may come from the graft donor. CDR3s include the opening cysteine and the closing phenylalanine or tryptophan. The D gene is left open where the match is weak. Size is omitted from some rows. Given values are once, few, many or a class for expanded clones.

clone_size: few; d_call: -; j_call: TRBJ2-5; v_call: TRBV5-6; cdr3_nt: TGTGCCAGCAGCCCCGCGGGACAACTCCGGGAGACCCAGTACTTC; cdr3_aa: CASSPAGQLRETQYF
clone_size: -; d_call: -; j_call: TRBJ2-3; v_call: TRBV7-6; cdr3_nt: TGTGCCAGCAGCGGCCGAACTACAGATACGCAGTATTTT; cdr3_aa: CASSGRTTDTQYF
clone_size: -; d_call: TRBD1; j_call: TRBJ1-1; v_call: TRBV6-1; cdr3_nt: TGTGCCAGCAGTAGGGACAGGGGGCTCACTGAAGCTTTCTTT; cdr3_aa: CASSRDRGLTEAFF
clone_size: -; d_call: TRBD2; j_call: TRBJ2-5; v_call: TRBV6-5; cdr3_nt: TGTGCCAGCAGTTCTCTTAGCGGGGGTCAAGAGACCCAGTACTTC; cdr3_aa: CASSSLSGGQETQYF
clone_size: few; d_call: -; j_call: TRBJ2-7; v_call: TRBV15; cdr3_nt: TGTGCCACCAGCAGGAATAACGGGCCCTCGGGGTACTACTTC; cdr3_aa: CATSRNNGPSGYYF
clone_size: -; d_call: -; j_call: TRBJ2-7; v_call: TRBV19; cdr3_nt: TGTGCCAGTACCCCGGGAAGGGGCAAGGGCTACGAGCAGTACTTC; cdr3_aa: CASTPGRGKGYEQYF
clone_size: few; d_call: TRBD1; j_call: TRBJ2-3; v_call: TRBV5-1; cdr3_nt: TGCGCCAGCAGCTTGGGGCCGAACAGGGGAGTGGGCACAGATACGCAGTATTTT; cdr3_aa: CASSLGPNRGVGTDTQYF
clone_size: -; d_call: -; j_call: TRBJ1-4; v_call: TRBV4-2; cdr3_nt: TGTGCCAGCAGCCAAGATTGGTCGGGGGGCTCGAGAAAACTGTTTTTT; cdr3_aa: CASSQDWSGGSRKLFF
clone_size: -; d_call: -; j_call: TRBJ2-5; v_call: TRBV7-2; cdr3_nt: TGTGCGAGCAGCTTAGAGATTTTTGAGACCCAGTACTTC; cdr3_aa: CASSLEIFETQYF
clone_size: -; d_call: TRBD1; j_call: TRBJ1-2; v_call: TRBV5-8; cdr3_nt: TGTGCCAGCAGCTTGGCCGGGGTGACAGGGTCCCGCTACACCTTC; cdr3_aa: CASSLAGVTGSRYTF
clone_size: -; d_call: -; j_call: TRBJ2-5; v_call: TRBV21-1; cdr3_nt: TGTGCCAGCAGCATTCGGGACTGGCAAGAGACCCAGTACTTC; cdr3_aa: CASSIRDWQETQYF
clone_size: -; d_call: TRBD1; j_call: TRBJ1-1; v_call: TRBV5-6; cdr3_nt: TGTGCCAGCAGTAGAGGACAGGGTAAAGCTTTCTTT; cdr3_aa: CASSRGQGKAFF
clone_size: -; d_call: -; j_call: TRBJ2-1; v_call: TRBV12-3/TRBV12-4; cdr3_nt: TGTGCCAGCAGGCGAGGGGGGGAACATGAGCAGTTCTTC; cdr3_aa: CASRRGGEHEQFF
clone_size: -; d_call: -; j_call: TRBJ2-7; v_call: TRBV28; cdr3_nt: TGTGCCAGCAGTACTGGACTGACTCCCTACGAGCAGTACTTC; cdr3_aa: CASSTGLTPYEQYF
clone_size: -; d_call: TRBD1; j_call: TRBJ1-1; v_call: TRBV12-3/TRBV12-4; cdr3_nt: TGTGCCAGCAATGACAGGGACGAAGCTTTCTTT; cdr3_aa: CASNDRDEAFF
clone_size: -; d_call: -; j_call: TRBJ1-1; v_call: TRBV6-2/TRBV6-3; cdr3_nt: TGTGCCAGCAGTTCCGGGCCCGTGAACACTGAAGCTTTCTTT; cdr3_aa: CASSSGPVNTEAFF
clone_size: few; d_call: TRBD1; j_call: TRBJ1-3; v_call: TRBV6-1; cdr3_nt: TGTGCCAGCAGTCCCGGACAGGGGTATAATGGAAACACCATATATTTT; cdr3_aa: CASSPGQGYNGNTIYF
clone_size: -; d_call: -; j_call: TRBJ2-7; v_call: TRBV11-2; cdr3_nt: TGTGCCAGCAGCTTGGCGTACCACGAGCAGTACTTC; cdr3_aa: CASSLAYHEQYF
clone_size: -; d_call: -; j_call: TRBJ2-7; v_call: TRBV20-1; cdr3_nt: TGCAGTGCTAGTGGCCGGGTCTACGAGCAGTACTTC; cdr3_aa: CSASGRVYEQYF
clone_size: few; d_call: -; j_call: TRBJ1-3; v_call: TRBV5-1; cdr3_nt: TGCGCCAGCAGCTCGGACAGTCACGGAAACACCATATATTTT; cdr3_aa: CASSSDSHGNTIYF
clone_size: few; d_call: -; j_call: TRBJ2-2; v_call: TRBV4-2; cdr3_nt: TGTGCCAGCAGCCAAGCCGTTGGGTCTTTTAACACCGGGGAGCTGTTTTTT; cdr3_aa: CASSQAVGSFNTGELFF
clone_size: many; d_call: -; j_call: TRBJ2-1; v_call: TRBV5-1; cdr3_nt: TGCGCCAGCAGCTTGGGGGGGCCCAACAATGAGCAGTTCTTC; cdr3_aa: CASSLGGPNNEQFF
clone_size: few; d_call: TRBD2; j_call: TRBJ2-1; v_call: TRBV5-5; cdr3_nt: TGTGCCAGCAGCGCGCTTTCTATGAGCGGGGCAAATGAGCAGTTCTTC; cdr3_aa: CASSALSMSGANEQFF
clone_size: -; d_call: TRBD1; j_call: TRBJ1-1; v_call: TRBV29-1; cdr3_nt: TGCAGCGTGGGGGACAGGAACACTGAAGCTTTCTTT; cdr3_aa: CSVGDRNTEAFF
clone_size: few; d_call: -; j_call: TRBJ2-2; v_call: TRBV20-1; cdr3_nt: TGCAGTGCTAGAGCCAGAAACACCGGGGAGCTGTTTTTT; cdr3_aa: CSARARNTGELFF
clone_size: -; d_call: -; j_call: TRBJ2-5; v_call: TRBV5-1; cdr3_nt: TGCGCCAGCAGCTTTTCCCCGCACCAAGAGACCCAGTACTTC; cdr3_aa: CASSFSPHQETQYF
clone_size: -; d_call: TRBD1; j_call: TRBJ2-3; v_call: TRBV12-3/TRBV12-4; cdr3_nt: TGTGCCAGCGCCAGGGGGACAGCACCCACAGATACGCAGTATTTT; cdr3_aa: CASARGTAPTDTQYF
clone_size: few; d_call: TRBD2; j_call: TRBJ2-1; v_call: TRBV12-3/TRBV12-4; cdr3_nt: TGTGCCAGCAGACAAACGGGGGGGCGCAATGAGCAGTTCTTC; cdr3_aa: CASRQTGGRNEQFF
clone_size: -; d_call: TRBD2; j_call: TRBJ2-3; v_call: TRBV3-1; cdr3_nt: TGTGCCAGCACGGGACTAGCGGGGAGAAATACGCAGTATTTT; cdr3_aa: CASTGLAGRNTQYF
clone_size: few; d_call: -; j_call: TRBJ2-5; v_call: TRBV3-1; cdr3_nt: TGTGCCAGCAGCCAAGATCTTGCGGTTATGAGGCGGGAGACCCAGTACTTC; cdr3_aa: CASSQDLAVMRRETQYF
clone_size: once; d_call: TRBD1; j_call: TRBJ1-5; v_call: TRBV4-2; cdr3_nt: TGTGCCAGCAGCCAAGATGGGACAGCTACAAATCAGCCCCAGCATTTT; cdr3_aa: CASSQDGTATNQPQHF